The rows below give T cell receptor beta chains drawn from one sample of a study of T cell responses to AZD1222 COVID-19 vaccine. Repertoires were generated with immunoSEQ multiplex PCR, while TCRdb's copy carries only in-frame clones and drops some. Of 100,000 to 120,000 clones in the sample, nearly 90% were seen once. The sequencing used peripheral blood, collected on day 0 of AZD1222 vaccination. The source is an adult in good health. CDR3s include the opening cysteine and the closing phenylalanine or tryptophan. A D gene is named only where the DNA matches it firmly. Size tells how often a clone was seen (once, few, many) or the class of an expanded clone, and some rows leave it out.

length: 12; D: NA; V: TRBV28; J: TRBJ1-3; size: NA; CDR3: CASSLSRNTIYF; DNA: TGTGCCAGCAGTTTATCCCGAAACACCATATATTTT
length: 15; D: NA; V: TRBV28; J: TRBJ2-3; size: NA; CDR3: CASSDPRGLTDTQYF; DNA: TGTGCCAGCAGCGATCCGAGAGGGCTCACAGATACGCAGTATTTT
length: 13; D: NA; V: TRBV27; J: TRBJ1-1; size: NA; CDR3: CASSLSLESEAFF; DNA: TGTGCCAGCAGTTTATCGTTGGAATCTGAAGCTTTCTTT
length: 12; D: NA; V: TRBV7-6; J: TRBJ2-7; size: NA; CDR3: CASSFFGREQYF; DNA: TGTGCCAGCAGCTTTTTTGGTCGGGAGCAGTACTTC
length: 12; D: TRBD1; V: TRBV24-1; J: TRBJ1-2; size: NA; CDR3: CATSTGGGGYTF; DNA: TGTGCCACCTCCACAGGGGGAGGGGGCTACACCTTC
length: 12; D: NA; V: TRBV3-1/TRBV3-2; J: TRBJ2-5; size: NA; CDR3: CASSQEVGRRDF; DNA: TGTGCCAGCAGCCAAGAGGTAGGGAGACGGGACTTC
length: 16; D: TRBD2; V: TRBV9; J: TRBJ2-1; size: once; CDR3: CASSVGGLAGINEQFF; DNA: TGTGCCAGCAGCGTGGGAGGGCTAGCGGGTATCAATGAGCAGTTCTTC
length: 16; D: NA; V: TRBV7-9; J: TRBJ1-2; size: once; CDR3: CASSLQSSRGRYGYTF; DNA: TGTGCCAGCAGCTTACAGTCCTCCAGGGGACGATATGGCTACACCTTC
length: 11; D: NA; V: TRBV19; J: TRBJ1-5; size: NA; CDR3: CASRGDQPQHF; DNA: TGTGCCAGTAGAGGGGATCAGCCCCAGCATTTT
length: 15; D: TRBD1; V: TRBV18; J: TRBJ1-3; size: NA; CDR3: CASSPGTGAGNTIYF; DNA: TGTGCCAGCTCACCAGGGACAGGGGCTGGAAACACCATATATTTT
length: 13; D: NA; V: TRBV7-2; J: TRBJ2-1; size: NA; CDR3: CASSNRAHNEQFF; DNA: TGTGCCAGCAGCAACCGCGCGCATAACGAGCAGTTCTTC
length: 16; D: NA; V: TRBV6-2/TRBV6-3; J: TRBJ1-6; size: NA; CDR3: CASSYGRQATNSPLHF; DNA: TGTGCCAGCAGTTACGGGCGTCAGGCGACCAATTCACCCCTCCACTTT
length: 14; D: NA; V: TRBV2; J: TRBJ2-1; size: NA; CDR3: CASSDKRYDNEQFF; DNA: TGTGCCAGCAGTGATAAACGGTATGACAATGAGCAGTTCTTC
length: 16; D: NA; V: TRBV28; J: TRBJ1-5; size: few; CDR3: CASSPLRGQGNQPQHF; DNA: TGTGCCAGCAGCCCCCTGCGAGGGCAGGGCAATCAGCCCCAGCATTTT
length: 12; D: NA; V: TRBV5-4; J: TRBJ1-4; size: NA; CDR3: CASSSRSEKLFF; DNA: TGTGCCAGCAGCTCCCGAAGTGAAAAACTGTTTTTT
length: 14; D: NA; V: TRBV6-2/TRBV6-3; J: TRBJ1-2; size: once; CDR3: CASSHPARWNGYTF; DNA: TGTGCCAGCAGTCACCCCGCCCGGTGGAATGGCTACACCTTC
length: 14; D: NA; V: TRBV28; J: TRBJ1-6; size: NA; CDR3: CASRTGGLGAPLHF; DNA: TGTGCCAGCAGGACCGGGGGCCTGGGGGCACCCCTCCACTTT
length: 16; D: NA; V: TRBV5-4; J: TRBJ2-3; size: NA; CDR3: CAVTTGGVLGLNTQYF; DNA: TGTGCCGTAACCACGGGGGGCGTATTAGGGTTAAATACGCAGTATTTT
length: 13; D: NA; V: TRBV19; J: TRBJ2-5; size: NA; CDR3: CASSQIVPETQYF; DNA: TGTGCCAGTAGTCAGATCGTCCCGGAGACCCAGTACTTC
length: 15; D: NA; V: TRBV19; J: TRBJ1-2; size: NA; CDR3: CASSHGQENNYGYTF; DNA: TGTGCCAGTAGTCACGGTCAGGAAAACAACTATGGCTACACCTTC
length: 15; D: NA; V: TRBV6-6; J: TRBJ2-7; size: NA; CDR3: CASTPTRDTFDEQYF; DNA: TGTGCCAGCACCCCGACCCGGGACACCTTCGACGAGCAGTACTTC
length: 14; D: NA; V: TRBV5-5; J: TRBJ1-5; size: once; CDR3: CASSRSGSNQPQHF; DNA: TGTGCCAGCAGCAGAAGCGGGAGCAATCAGCCCCAGCATTTT
length: 15; D: NA; V: TRBV5-1; J: TRBJ1-4; size: few; CDR3: CASSHGRSANEKLFF; DNA: TGCGCCAGCAGCCACGGGCGTTCAGCTAATGAAAAACTGTTTTTT
length: 14; D: NA; V: TRBV28; J: TRBJ1-2; size: NA; CDR3: CASSLGGFPYGYTF; DNA: TGTGCCAGCAGTTTAGGGGGGTTCCCCTATGGCTACACCTTC
length: 17; D: TRBD2; V: TRBV6-2/TRBV6-3; J: TRBJ2-1; size: NA; CDR3: CASSGRLADFTYNEQFF; DNA: TGTGCCAGCAGTGGCCGGCTAGCGGACTTTACCTACAATGAGCAGTTCTTC
length: 16; D: TRBD1; V: TRBV19; J: TRBJ1-4; size: NA; CDR3: CASSQLGQGTNEKLFF; DNA: TGTGCCAGTAGCCAATTGGGACAGGGGACTAATGAAAAACTGTTTTTT
length: 14; D: NA; V: TRBV6-1; J: TRBJ2-3; size: medium-sized; CDR3: CASSEGGDTDTQYF; DNA: TGTGCCAGCAGTGAAGGGGGGGACACAGATACGCAGTATTTT
length: 15; D: NA; V: TRBV15; J: TRBJ1-1; size: NA; CDR3: CATSRDVGGNTEAFF; DNA: TGTGCCACCAGCAGAGATGTGGGAGGGAACACTGAAGCTTTCTTT
length: 17; D: NA; V: TRBV11-2; J: TRBJ1-6; size: NA; CDR3: CASSLNPPGLNNSPLHF; DNA: TGTGCCAGCAGCTTAAATCCCCCAGGCCTCAATAATTCACCCCTCCACTTT
length: 15; D: TRBD1; V: TRBV7-8; J: TRBJ2-1; size: NA; CDR3: CASSLDRGFYNEQFF; DNA: TGTGCCAGCAGCTTAGACAGGGGGTTCTACAATGAGCAGTTCTTC
length: 15; D: NA; V: TRBV30; J: TRBJ1-1; size: NA; CDR3: CAWNTGSGGTTEAFF; DNA: TGTGCCTGGAATACAGGCTCTGGGGGCACCACTGAAGCTTTCTTT
length: 15; D: NA; V: TRBV7-6; J: TRBJ2-7; size: few; CDR3: CASSLDEGLTYEQYF; DNA: TGTGCCAGCAGCTTAGATGAGGGGCTTACCTACGAGCAGTACTTC
length: 16; D: NA; V: TRBV7-6; J: TRBJ1-3; size: few; CDR3: CASSLGVAGTGNTIYF; DNA: TGTGCCAGCAGCTTAGGTGTGGCAGGGACTGGAAACACCATATATTTT
length: 15; D: NA; V: TRBV11-1; J: TRBJ2-2; size: NA; CDR3: CASSLIEIGTGELFF; DNA: TGTGCCAGCAGCTTAATTGAAATCGGCACCGGGGAGCTGTTTTTT
length: 14; D: TRBD1; V: TRBV18; J: TRBJ1-2; size: NA; CDR3: CASSPGGTGTGYTF; DNA: TGTGCCAGCTCACCAGGCGGGACAGGGACTGGCTACACCTTC
length: 16; D: NA; V: TRBV10-3; J: TRBJ1-3; size: NA; CDR3: CAISDPSTGQGNTIYF; DNA: TGTGCCATCAGTGACCCCTCCACAGGGCAAGGAAACACCATATATTTT
length: 12; D: NA; V: TRBV6-6; J: TRBJ2-4; size: NA; CDR3: CASGPWNSNQYF; DNA: TGTGCCAGCGGTCCATGGAATTCTAATCAGTACTTC